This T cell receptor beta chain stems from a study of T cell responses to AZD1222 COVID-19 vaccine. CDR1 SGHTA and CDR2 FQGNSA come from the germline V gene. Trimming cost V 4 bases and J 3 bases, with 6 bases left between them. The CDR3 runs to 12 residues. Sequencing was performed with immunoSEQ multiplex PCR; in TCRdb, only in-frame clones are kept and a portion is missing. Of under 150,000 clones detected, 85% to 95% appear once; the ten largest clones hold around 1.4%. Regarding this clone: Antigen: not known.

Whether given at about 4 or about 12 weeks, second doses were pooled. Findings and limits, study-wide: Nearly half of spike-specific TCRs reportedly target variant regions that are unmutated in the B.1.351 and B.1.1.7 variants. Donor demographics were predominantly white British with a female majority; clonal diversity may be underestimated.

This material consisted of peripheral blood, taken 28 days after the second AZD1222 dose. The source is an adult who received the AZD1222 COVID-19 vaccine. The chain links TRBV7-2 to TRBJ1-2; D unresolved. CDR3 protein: CASSWEHYGYTF. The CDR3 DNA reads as TGTGCCAGCAGCTGGGAGCACTATGGCTACACCTTC.